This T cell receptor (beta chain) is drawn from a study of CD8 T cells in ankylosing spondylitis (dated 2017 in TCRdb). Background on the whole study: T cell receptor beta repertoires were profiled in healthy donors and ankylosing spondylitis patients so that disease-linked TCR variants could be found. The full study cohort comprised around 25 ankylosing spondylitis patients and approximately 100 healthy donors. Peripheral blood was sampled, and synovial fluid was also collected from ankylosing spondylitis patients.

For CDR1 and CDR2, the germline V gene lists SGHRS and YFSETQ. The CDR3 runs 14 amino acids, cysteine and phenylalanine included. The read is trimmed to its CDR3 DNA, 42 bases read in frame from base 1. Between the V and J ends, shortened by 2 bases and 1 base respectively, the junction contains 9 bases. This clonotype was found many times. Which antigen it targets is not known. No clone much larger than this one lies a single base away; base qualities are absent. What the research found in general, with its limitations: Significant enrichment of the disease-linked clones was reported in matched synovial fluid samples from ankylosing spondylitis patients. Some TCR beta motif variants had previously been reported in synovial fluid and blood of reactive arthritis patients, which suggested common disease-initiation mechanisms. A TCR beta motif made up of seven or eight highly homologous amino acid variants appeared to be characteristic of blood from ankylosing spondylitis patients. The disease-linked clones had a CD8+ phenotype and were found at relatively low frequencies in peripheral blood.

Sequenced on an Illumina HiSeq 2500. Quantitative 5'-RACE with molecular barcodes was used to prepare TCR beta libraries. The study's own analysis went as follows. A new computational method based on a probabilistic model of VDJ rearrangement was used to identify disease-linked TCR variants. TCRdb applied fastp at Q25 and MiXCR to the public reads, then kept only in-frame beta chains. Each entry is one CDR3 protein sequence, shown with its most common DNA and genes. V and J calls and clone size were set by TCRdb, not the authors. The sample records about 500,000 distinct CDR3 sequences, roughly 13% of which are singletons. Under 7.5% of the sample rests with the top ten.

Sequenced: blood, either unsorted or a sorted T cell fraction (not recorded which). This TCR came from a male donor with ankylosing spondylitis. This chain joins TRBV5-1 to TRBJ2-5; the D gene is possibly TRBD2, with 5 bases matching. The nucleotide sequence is TGCGCCAGCAGCTTAAACGGGATCCAAGAGACCCAGTACTTC. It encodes CASSLNGIQETQYF.